These T cell receptor beta chains were read from a single sample in a study of blood T cell repertoires in COVID-19. Profiling relied on immunoSEQ multiplex PCR, and the TCRdb table lists in-frame clones only, not all of them. The repertoire includes 200,000 to 250,000 clones, about nine tenths of them detected once, and less than 3.5% sits in the top ten. The sample taken for sequencing was peripheral blood. Receptors originate from a woman aged 55-69 years with acute or convalescent COVID-19. Each CDR3 is given with its conserved first and last residue. A D gene is named only where the DNA matches it firmly. The size of a clone is reported for some rows only, either as once, few or many, or as a class for expanded clones.

d_call: TRBD1
j_call: TRBJ1-6
clone_size: -
v_call: TRBV19
cdr3_aa: CASSRTGSNSPLHF
cdr3_nt: TGTGCCAGTTCAAGGACAGGGTCTAATTCACCCCTCCACTTT

d_call: TRBD2
j_call: TRBJ2-1
clone_size: -
v_call: TRBV12-3/TRBV12-4
cdr3_aa: CASTSGFYNEQFF
cdr3_nt: TGTGCCAGCACTAGCGGTTTCTACAATGAGCAGTTCTTC

d_call: TRBD1
j_call: TRBJ1-1
clone_size: -
v_call: TRBV18
cdr3_aa: CASSLGTGNTEAFF
cdr3_nt: TGTGCCAGCTCACTCGGGACAGGGAACACTGAAGCTTTCTTT

d_call: TRBD1
j_call: TRBJ1-4
clone_size: once
v_call: TRBV6-5
cdr3_aa: CASSQTGGVEKLFF
cdr3_nt: TGTGCCAGCAGTCAGACAGGGGGCGTTGAAAAACTGTTTTTT

d_call: TRBD1
j_call: TRBJ1-5
clone_size: once
v_call: TRBV30
cdr3_aa: CAWSLTGLYRNQPQHF
cdr3_nt: TGTGCCTGGAGTTTGACAGGGTTATATCGCAATCAGCCCCAGCATTTT

d_call: -
j_call: TRBJ1-5
clone_size: -
v_call: TRBV19
cdr3_aa: CASRIQGSNQPQHF
cdr3_nt: TGTGCCAGTAGGATACAGGGAAGCAATCAGCCCCAGCATTTT

d_call: -
j_call: TRBJ2-3
clone_size: -
v_call: TRBV25-1
cdr3_aa: CASSEYNQGDTQYF
cdr3_nt: TGTGCCAGCAGTGAATATAACCAGGGAGATACGCAGTATTTT

d_call: -
j_call: TRBJ2-7
clone_size: -
v_call: TRBV18
cdr3_aa: CASSPSSSVPYEQYF
cdr3_nt: TGTGCCAGCTCACCATCGTCTAGCGTCCCCTACGAGCAGTACTTC

d_call: -
j_call: TRBJ1-1
clone_size: -
v_call: TRBV5-1
cdr3_aa: CASSPGGSGTEAFF
cdr3_nt: TGCGCCAGCAGCCCGGGGGGGAGCGGCACTGAAGCTTTCTTT

d_call: TRBD1
j_call: TRBJ1-2
clone_size: few
v_call: TRBV5-1
cdr3_aa: CASSLGRGQGVDGYTF
cdr3_nt: TGCGCCAGCAGCTTGGGCCGTGGACAGGGGGTCGATGGCTACACCTTC

d_call: TRBD2
j_call: TRBJ2-3
clone_size: -
v_call: TRBV4-1
cdr3_aa: CASSQATGGLDTQYF
cdr3_nt: TGCGCCAGCAGCCAAGCTACGGGGGGGTTAGATACGCAGTATTTT

d_call: TRBD2
j_call: TRBJ2-1
clone_size: -
v_call: TRBV6-5
cdr3_aa: CASSLAGGGNEQFF
cdr3_nt: TGTGCCAGCAGTTTAGCGGGAGGAGGGAATGAGCAGTTCTTC

d_call: -
j_call: TRBJ2-1
clone_size: -
v_call: TRBV11-2
cdr3_aa: CASSLEAFEQFF
cdr3_nt: TGTGCCAGCAGCTTAGAGGCTTTTGAGCAGTTCTTC

d_call: -
j_call: TRBJ2-2
clone_size: few
v_call: TRBV30
cdr3_aa: CAWKGGGYTGELFF
cdr3_nt: TGTGCCTGGAAAGGCGGGGGCTACACCGGGGAGCTGTTTTTT

d_call: -
j_call: TRBJ1-1
clone_size: -
v_call: TRBV9
cdr3_aa: CASSETQGMNTEAFF
cdr3_nt: TGTGCCAGCAGCGAGACACAGGGTATGAACACTGAAGCTTTCTTT

d_call: -
j_call: TRBJ2-1
clone_size: -
v_call: TRBV29-1
cdr3_aa: CSVGLGRNNEQFF
cdr3_nt: TGCAGCGTTGGACTCGGGAGAAACAATGAGCAGTTCTTC

d_call: -
j_call: TRBJ2-5
clone_size: -
v_call: TRBV4-1
cdr3_aa: CASAPWRGGGETQYF
cdr3_nt: TGCGCCAGCGCGCCCTGGCGGGGTGGGGGGGAGACCCAGTACTTC

d_call: TRBD1
j_call: TRBJ2-7
clone_size: -
v_call: TRBV5-3
cdr3_aa: CARSLTKKGTDPYEQYF
cdr3_nt: TGTGCCAGAAGCCTTACCAAAAAGGGGACAGACCCCTACGAGCAGTACTTC

d_call: -
j_call: TRBJ1-1
clone_size: -
v_call: TRBV29-1
cdr3_aa: CSVPGGGAEAFF
cdr3_nt: TGCAGCGTCCCCGGCGGGGGGGCTGAAGCTTTCTTT

d_call: TRBD1
j_call: TRBJ1-6
clone_size: -
v_call: TRBV2
cdr3_aa: CASIDQQGARSSPLHF
cdr3_nt: TGTGCCAGCATTGACCAACAGGGGGCAAGGAGTTCACCCCTCCACTTT

d_call: TRBD1
j_call: TRBJ2-4
clone_size: -
v_call: TRBV19
cdr3_aa: CASSTVRDRLILAKNIQYF
cdr3_nt: TGTGCCAGTAGTACCGTCAGGGACAGATTAATCCTAGCCAAAAACATTCAGTACTTC

d_call: -
j_call: TRBJ2-5
clone_size: -
v_call: TRBV3-1/TRBV3-2
cdr3_aa: CASSQNGKTQYF
cdr3_nt: TGTGCCAGCAGCCAGAACGGGAAGACCCAGTACTTC

d_call: -
j_call: TRBJ2-5
clone_size: -
v_call: TRBV5-1
cdr3_aa: CASSLEAGIGSQYF
cdr3_nt: TGCGCCAGCAGCTTGGAGGCGGGAATAGGGTCCCAGTACTTC

d_call: -
j_call: TRBJ1-4
clone_size: -
v_call: TRBV9
cdr3_aa: CASSPLAGGNEKLFF
cdr3_nt: TGTGCCAGCAGCCCCCTGGCGGGAGGAAATGAAAAACTGTTTTTT

d_call: TRBD1
j_call: TRBJ1-5
clone_size: -
v_call: TRBV6-6
cdr3_aa: CASSPTGGRQPQHF
cdr3_nt: TGTGCCAGCAGTCCCACAGGGGGCAGGCAGCCCCAGCATTTT

d_call: -
j_call: TRBJ2-7
clone_size: -
v_call: TRBV28
cdr3_aa: CASSLDAFTSYEQYF
cdr3_nt: TGTGCCAGCAGTCTAGACGCCTTTACCTCCTACGAGCAGTACTTC

d_call: -
j_call: TRBJ1-5
clone_size: -
v_call: TRBV6-5
cdr3_aa: CASNRQEPNQPQHF
cdr3_nt: TGTGCCAGCAACCGACAGGAACCCAATCAGCCCCAGCATTTT

d_call: -
j_call: TRBJ2-3
clone_size: -
v_call: TRBV18
cdr3_aa: CASSPYGDTQYF
cdr3_nt: TGTGCCAGCTCACCGTACGGGGATACGCAGTATTTT

d_call: TRBD1
j_call: TRBJ2-3
clone_size: -
v_call: TRBV6-5
cdr3_aa: CASSYDAGQGTDTQYF
cdr3_nt: TGTGCCAGCAGTTACGATGCGGGACAGGGTACAGATACGCAGTATTTT

d_call: TRBD1
j_call: TRBJ2-2
clone_size: once
v_call: TRBV24-1
cdr3_aa: CATRETGVTGELFF
cdr3_nt: TGTGCCACTAGGGAAACAGGGGTCACCGGGGAGCTGTTTTTT

d_call: TRBD1
j_call: TRBJ1-6
clone_size: few
v_call: TRBV14
cdr3_aa: CASSRFQGVPLHF
cdr3_nt: TGTGCCAGCAGCCGATTTCAGGGGGTTCCCCTCCACTTT

d_call: -
j_call: TRBJ2-5
clone_size: -
v_call: TRBV20-1
cdr3_aa: CSASWGDRETQYF
cdr3_nt: TGCAGTGCTAGTTGGGGGGACCGAGAGACCCAGTACTTC